This entry lists 18 T cell receptor beta chains sequenced from one sample in a study of a mutant IDH1 vaccine in newly diagnosed glioma. These receptors lack a known antigen. Profiling relied on immunoSEQ multiplex PCR, and the TCRdb table lists in-frame clones only, not all of them. The sample lists 60,000 or so clones; approximately 79% were seen once. The sample's time point: week 5, during vaccination. Each vaccine dose was 300 ug of mutant IDH1 20-mer peptide, with topical imiquimod. The sample in question was PBMCs, obtained from a glioma patient whose treatment included an IDH1 peptide vaccine. Source of these receptors: a woman between 50 and 59 years old with glioma.

The rearrangement uses TRBV6-6 and TRBJ1-1; weak D call: TRBD1 (5 bases). Trimming pared 8 bases from V and 6 bases from J, leaving 13 bases between. From germline, CDR1 is MNHNY and CDR2 SVGAGI (reference sequence). The CDR3 has 12 amino acids. This CDR3 is CASGWGISEAFF. The CDR3 DNA sequence: TGTGCCAGCGGATGGGGGATCTCTGAAGCTTTCTTT.

V usage is TRBV19 and J usage is TRBJ2-7; D not certain. This CDR3 spans 14 amino acids. V gave up 5 bases and J gave up 0 bases, with 11 bases separating them. Germline CDR1 LNHDA, CDR2 SQIVND (reference sequence). Written as DNA, the CDR3 is TGTGCCAGTAGTCGGATCGTGAGCTCCTACGAGCAGTACTTC. This gives the protein CASSRIVSSYEQYF.

The chain is built from TRBV5-4 and TRBJ1-1; D not resolved. CDR1 and CDR2 (germline): SGHNT, YYREEE (reference sequence). The CDR3 length is 14 residues. Trimming took 3 bases from V and 0 from J, leaving 9 bases between them. The CDR3 nucleotides are TGTGCCAGCAGCTCTGTTGGGGTGAACACTGAAGCTTTCTTT. Translation: CASSSVGVNTEAFF. The variable domain in full, completed from reference TRBV5-4 and TRBJ1-1, reads ETGVTQSPTHLIKTRGQQVTLRCSSQSGHNTVSWYQQALGQGPQFIFQYYREEENGRGNFPPRFSGLQFPNYSSELNVNALELDDSALYLCASSSVGVNTEAFFGQGTRLTVV.

The chain has TRBV27 and TRBJ2-1, with 7 bases fitting TRBD1. CDR1 is MNHEY and CDR2 is SMNVEV in the germline V gene (reference sequence). CDR3 length: 15 amino acids. Trimming cost V 4 bases and J 7 bases; bases outside gene matches: 10. DNA for the CDR3: TGTGCCAGCAGTTCCGGACAGGTTTTAAGAAATGAGCAGTTCTTC. It yields the protein CASSSGQVLRNEQFF.

The chain links TRBV6-5 to TRBJ2-7; D is perhaps TRBD1 (5 bases). The ends were cut back, 6 bases at V and 4 bases at J, with 7 bases in the middle. Germline loops: CDR1 MNHEY, CDR2 SVGAGI. CDR3 length: 11 residues. CDR3 nucleotide sequence: TGTGCCAGCAGGACAGTATACGAGCAGTACTTC. It encodes CASRTVYEQYF.

The chain combines TRBV6-5 with TRBJ1-6; D not certain. The CDR3 loop spans 14 amino acids. Germline CDR1 reads MNHEY; CDR2 reads SVGAGI. Trimming took 2 bases from V and 6 from J, leaving 8 bases between them. CDR3 residues: CASSYNRRNSPLHF. The CDR3 DNA is TGTGCCAGCAGTTACAACAGACGTAATTCACCCCTCCACTTT.

This clone was observed once. The chain couples TRBV29-1 to TRBJ2-1; weak D call: TRBD2 (5 bases). The ends were cut back, 3 bases at V and 8 bases at J, with 23 bases in the middle. Looked up from germline, CDR1 is SQVTM and CDR2 is ANQGSEA. The CDR3 contains 16 residues. This CDR3 reads CSVETPTQAVRDEQFF. As DNA, the CDR3 is TGCAGCGTTGAGACCCCCACGCAAGCGGTAAGAGATGAGCAGTTCTTC.

V gene TRBV29-1 combines with J gene TRBJ2-5, with D possibly being TRBD2 (6 bases). Germline V CDR1 and CDR2: SQVTM, ANQGSEA. Between the trimmed V and J ends, which lost 8 bases and 3 bases, there was a span of 10 bases. The CDR3 has 11 residues. CDR3 in amino acids: CSSKREETQYF. In DNA, the CDR3 is TGCAGCAGTAAGCGGGAAGAGACCCAGTACTTC.

The CDR3 DNA follows: TGTGCCAGCAGTTTACTTTCAGGGGGTAATTCACCCCTCCACTTT. Protein sequence: CASSLLSGGNSPLHF. The V and J genes are TRBV27 and TRBJ1-6; TRBD1 matches 7 bases. From germline, CDR1 is MNHEY and CDR2 SMNVEV (reference sequence). The V gene end was trimmed by 2 bases and the J gene end by 6 bases; junction bases not matched to a gene: 4. The CDR3 spans 15 residues.

This CDR3 is CASSDLTWSAYEQYF. DNA for the CDR3: TGCGCCAGCAGTGATTTGACTTGGTCAGCCTACGAGCAGTACTTC. J is TRBJ2-7 and V is TRBV10-1; D remains ambiguous. The CDR3 extends over 15 amino acids. Germline values: CDR1 WNHNN, CDR2 SYGVQD (reference sequence). Deletions cut 3 bases from V and 2 bases from J, with 14 bases between.

J is TRBJ2-1 and V is TRBV19; 15 nucleotides align to TRBD2. Germline CDR1 is LNHDA and CDR2 is SQIVND (reference sequence). The CDR3 contains 16 residues. The junction had 9 bases not matched to a gene; V was cut back by 0 bases and J by 15 bases. The chain's CDR3 is CASSIDPLGLAGGRFF. The CDR3 DNA reads TGTGCCAGTAGTATAGACCCCCTAGGACTAGCGGGGGGGAGGTTCTTC.

The chain has TRBV5-5 and TRBJ2-7; D could derive from TRBD1 or TRBD2 (6 bases each). Trimming took 3 bases from V and 5 from J, leaving 21 bases between them. The CDR3 contains 16 residues. The germline gives CDR1 SGHKS, CDR2 YYEKEE (reference sequence). The chain's CDR3 is CASSWGHGGASHEQYF. Written as DNA, the CDR3 is TGTGCCAGCAGCTGGGGCCACGGGGGCGCTAGCCACGAGCAGTACTTC.

This rearrangement joins TRBV5-1 to TRBJ1-2; weak D call: TRBD1 (5 bases). This CDR3 region has 14 residues. Germline values: CDR1 SGHRS, CDR2 YFSETQ. V lost 6 bases to trimming and J lost 3 bases, with 15 bases between them. The CDR3 loop is CASTLSGGDYGYTF. The CDR3 DNA follows: TGCGCCAGCACCCTCTCGGGGGGGGACTATGGCTACACCTTC.

The chain has TRBV27 and TRBJ2-1; D is unresolved. Trimming left V 2 bases short and J 4 bases short, with 12 bases between. Germline V gene sequence: CDR1 MNHEY, CDR2 SMNVEV (reference sequence). The CDR3 extends over 15 amino acids. CDR3 in DNA: TGTGCCAGCAGTTTAGCCAGTCCCTTTTACAATGAGCAGTTCTTC. Translating it yields CASSLASPFYNEQFF.

The chain employs TRBV5-1 and TRBJ2-3, with TRBD2 identical over 7 bases. Germline CDR1 and CDR2: SGHRS and YFSETQ. The CDR3 is 16 residues long. V was pared by 4 bases and J by 2 bases, with 10 bases of the junction left unmatched. Here the CDR3 reads CASSLTPRGTTDTQYF. The DNA of the CDR3 is TGCGCCAGCAGCCTCACACCGCGGGGGACCACAGATACGCAGTATTTT.

V gene TRBV2 combines with J gene TRBJ1-2, with D hard to call. Germline CDR1 SNHLY, CDR2 FYNNEI. The CDR3 sequence is 15 residues long. V lost 1 base and J 2 bases, leaving 11 bases between the germline ends. CDR3 bases: TGTGCCAGCAGTGAAGTCGAGGGCGGGAACTATGGCTACACCTTC. Protein: CASSEVEGGNYGYTF.

J is TRBJ1-1 and V is TRBV5-1; D unclear. CDR3 size: 13 residues. Trimming left V 5 bases short and J 1 base short, with 9 bases between. Germline-derived CDR1 and CDR2 are SGHRS and YFSETQ. CDR3 sequence reads: CASSATGNTEAFF. The CDR3 region has the DNA TGCGCCAGCAGTGCGACGGGGAACACTGAAGCTTTCTTT.

V usage is TRBV27 and J usage is TRBJ2-7; 10 nucleotides line up with TRBD1. Looked up from germline, CDR1 is MNHEY and CDR2 is SMNVEV (reference sequence). Trimming at V came to 5 bases and at J to 5 bases, leaving 9 bases not matched to a gene. The CDR3 loop spans 15 amino acids. The CDR3 nucleotides are TGTGCCAGCAGTCTCCCGGCGGGACAGGGGCACGAGCAGTACTTC. Translating it yields CASSLPAGQGHEQYF.